The rows below give T cell receptor beta chains drawn from one sample of a study of OX40 agonist ivuxolimab in advanced cancers. TCRdb's copy holds only in-frame clones and misses some; the assay was immunoSEQ multiplex PCR. In the table there are tens of thousands of clones, about 86% of which are singletons. This material consisted of CD4+ or CD8+ T cells sorted from blood, taken in a trial of the OX40 agonist ivuxolimab. Source of these receptors: an adult with an advanced solid tumor such as melanoma, head and neck, liver or kidney cancer. CDR3s include the opening cysteine and the closing phenylalanine or tryptophan. D genes are given only for firm matches. Clone size appears in some rows only: once, few, many, or a class for an expanded clone.

TRBJ2-3 TRBV5-4 TRBD2 . TGTGCCAGCAGCTTGGTTCGCGGGGGGGGCGCAGATACGCAGTATTTT CASSLVRGGGADTQYF
TRBJ2-7 TRBV5-1 . . TGCGCCAGCAGACCGCTATTTCTTGGGGGGAGCTCCTACGAGCAGTACTTC CASRPLFLGGSSYEQYF
TRBJ1-4 TRBV28 TRBD1 . TGTGCCAGCAGTTATCTGGGGACAGGGAATGAAAAACTGTTTTTT CASSYLGTGNEKLFF
TRBJ1-1 TRBV6-1 . . TGTGCCAGCAGTTGGTCGGGCGGTGAAGCTTTCTTT CASSWSGGEAFF
TRBJ2-5 TRBV7-9 . . TGTGCCAGCAGCTTACGGGACTGGGGAGAGGAGACCCAGTACTTC CASSLRDWGEETQYF
TRBJ1-5 TRBV7-2 TRBD1 few TGTGCCAGCAGCCCCCGGACAGGGGGCGACAATCAGCCCCAGCATTTT CASSPRTGGDNQPQHF
TRBJ2-5 TRBV15 . once TGTGCCACCAGCAGAGGGACAGAAGAGACCCAGTACTTC CATSRGTEETQYF
TRBJ1-1 TRBV5-1 TRBD1 . TGCGCCAGCAAGGGGACAGGTGGCACGACGGCTTTCTTT CASKGTGGTTAFF
TRBJ2-3 TRBV9 . . TGTGCCAGCAGCTACCGATCGAGGGCCCCGGATACGCAGTATTTT CASSYRSRAPDTQYF
TRBJ2-7 TRBV19 TRBD2 . TGTGCCAGTAGTATACGGGGGGGAACACCCTACGAGCAGTGCTTC CASSIRGGTPYEQCF
TRBJ2-5 TRBV6-5 TRBD2 . TGTGCCAGCAGCCCGGGGGGGCCGAAGGGGGAGACCCAGTACTTC CASSPGGPKGETQYF
TRBJ2-1 TRBV5-8 . . TGTGCCAGCAGCTCGCACAATGAGCAGTTCTTC CASSSHNEQFF
TRBJ1-2 TRBV30 . . TGTGCCTGGGGACACAACTATGGCTACACCTTC CAWGHNYGYTF
TRBJ2-7 TRBV28 TRBD2 . TGTGCCAGCAGTTTCTTATTAACTAGCGGGGGCTACGAGCAGTACTTC CASSFLLTSGGYEQYF
TRBJ2-3 TRBV19 . . TGTGCCAGTAGTATTGGCGGGGCGGGAGATACGCAGTATTTT CASSIGGAGDTQYF
TRBJ2-1 TRBV11-3 . . TGTGCCTCGGCGGCCGGGCCTTCAGACAATGAGCAGTTCTTC CASAAGPSDNEQFF
TRBJ2-3 TRBV4-3 TRBD2 . TGCGCCAGCAGCCAAGCATGGGGGCTAGCGGGGGGGCCAGATACGCAGTATTTT CASSQAWGLAGGPDTQYF
TRBJ2-1 TRBV7-9 TRBD2 . TGTGCCAGCAGACCCGGACTAGCGGGGGACAATGAGCAGTTCTTC CASRPGLAGDNEQFF
TRBJ2-7 TRBV19 TRBD2 . TGTGCCAGTAGTCAATCGCTAGCGGGGGGATACGAGCAGTACTTC CASSQSLAGGYEQYF
TRBJ2-7 TRBV7-3 TRBD1 . TGTGCCAGCAGCTTCGGGCCGACAGGGCAGAGGTACTTC CASSFGPTGQRYF
TRBJ2-7 TRBV28 . few TGTGCCAGCAGCTCGGACAGCCGGAGCTCCTACGAGCAGTACTTC CASSSDSRSSYEQYF
TRBJ1-5 TRBV6-1 . . TGTGCCAGCAAGGAGGGGAGTCAGCCCCAGCATTTT CASKEGSQPQHF
TRBJ1-2 TRBV5-1 . . TGCGCCAGCAGCTTGGCGCAGGCTAACTATGGCTACACCTTC CASSLAQANYGYTF
TRBJ1-1 TRBV6-1 . . TGTGCCAGCGGAGACCGGGACACTGAAGCTTTCTTT CASGDRDTEAFF
TRBJ1-1 TRBV29-1 . . TGCAGCGTTGTCCCAGGGGACACTGAAGCTTTCTTT CSVVPGDTEAFF
TRBJ2-3 TRBV19 TRBD2 . TGTGCCAGTAGTATTACCGGCCTAGCGGGGGGCGGCACAGATACGCAGTATTTT CASSITGLAGGGTDTQYF
TRBJ2-3 TRBV28 . . TGTGCCAGCAGGGGGGCAATCGCAGATACGCAGTATTTT CASRGAIADTQYF
TRBJ1-2 TRBV5-4 . . TGTGCCAGCAGCGATTCTAAAGGCGATGGCTACACCTTC CASSDSKGDGYTF
TRBJ2-3 TRBV21-1 . . TGTGCCAGCAACGAGCGGGGCAAGTATTTT CASNERGKYF
TRBJ2-7 TRBV28 TRBD1 . TGTGCCAGCAGTTTAGGGTGGACAGGCCCTACCTACGAGCAGTACTTC CASSLGWTGPTYEQYF
TRBJ2-7 TRBV5-1 . . TGCGCCAGCAGCTTCGTAGGGTACGAGCAGTACTTC CASSFVGYEQYF
TRBJ2-1 TRBV11-1 . . TGTGCCAGCAGCCTAGACAGAAACCAGTTCTTC CASSLDRNQFF
TRBJ1-1 TRBV29-1 . . TGCAGCGTTGTGGAGGCAGGGGCGGTCACTGAAGCTTTCTTT CSVVEAGAVTEAFF
TRBJ2-2 TRBV7-2 . once TGTGCCAGCAGCACAAATAGGGACGGGGAGCTGTTTTTT CASSTNRDGELFF
TRBJ1-1 TRBV18 . . TGTGCCAGCTCACCTTTCAGTCAAGGGAGCACTGAAGCTTTCTTT CASSPFSQGSTEAFF
TRBJ2-5 TRBV5-4 TRBD1 few TGTGCCAGCAGCTCCAAGGACAGGGTCGATGAGACCCAGTACTTC CASSSKDRVDETQYF
TRBJ2-7 TRBV7-2 . few TGTGCCAGCAGCCCTCTCCCCAGGGGCGCGGGTGAGCAGTACTTC CASSPLPRGAGEQYF
TRBJ1-1 TRBV28 . . TGTGCCAGCATTGCCACGGACGGGAATGAAGCTTTCTTT CASIATDGNEAFF
TRBJ1-2 TRBV4-1 . . TGCGCCAGCAGCCCCGGGGTTACTAACTATGGCTACACCTTC CASSPGVTNYGYTF
TRBJ1-6 TRBV11-2 TRBD1 . TGTGCCAGCAGACCAGGACAGGATTTTTATAATTCACCCCTCCACTTT CASRPGQDFYNSPLHF
TRBJ2-5 TRBV9 . . TGTGCCAGCAGTAGAGGGGCCGGGTACCAAGAGACCCAGTACTTC CASSRGAGYQETQYF
TRBJ1-1 TRBV18 . . TGTGCCAGCTCAACGGAGAGGAACACTGAAGCTTTCTTT CASSTERNTEAFF
TRBJ2-3 TRBV27 . . TGTGCCAGCAGTTTAGCGGGGCGTAGCACAGATACGCAGTATTTT CASSLAGRSTDTQYF
TRBJ2-1 TRBV28 . . TGTGCCAGCAGTTATCTTGGGGGGACTGGCTACAATGAGCAGTTCTTC CASSYLGGTGYNEQFF
TRBJ1-2 TRBV4-1 . once TGCGCCAGCAGCCAAGAAGGCCTCAGTCTTTATGGCTACACCTTC CASSQEGLSLYGYTF
TRBJ2-7 TRBV18 . few TGTGCCAGCTCACCTAGCACAGGGTGGCTAGCCGAGCAGTACTTC CASSPSTGWLAEQYF
TRBJ2-7 TRBV5-6 TRBD2 . TGTGCCAGCAGCTTGGGACTAGCGGGGGTCCCGAGCTCCTACGAGCAGTACTTC CASSLGLAGVPSSYEQYF
TRBJ1-1 TRBV2 . few TGTGCCAGCAGTGTGGTAGTCACTGAAGCTTTCTTT CASSVVVTEAFF
TRBJ1-1 TRBV5-1 . once TGCGCCAGCAGCTTGGCCGGGGGCAAGGGCACTGAAGCTTTCTTT CASSLAGGKGTEAFF
TRBJ1-1 TRBV7-9 . few TGTGCCAGCAGCGGACTTCAGGCAGGCAGCACTGAAGCTTTCTTT CASSGLQAGSTEAFF
TRBJ1-1 TRBV5-6 TRBD1 few TGTGCCAGCAGCGCGCCTCTACCGGGACAGGGAAACAAAGCTTTCTTT CASSAPLPGQGNKAFF
TRBJ2-7 TRBV30 . . TGTGCCGGAAGGGGCTCCTACGAGCAGTACTTC CAGRGSYEQYF
TRBJ2-7 TRBV28 TRBD1 . TGTGCCAGCAGTTTAAGACAGGGCCATGACGAGCAGTACTTC CASSLRQGHDEQYF
TRBJ1-2 TRBV10-3 TRBD1 . TGTGCCATCAGCGCCTCCAACAGGGGTGGCTATGGCTACACCTTC CAISASNRGGYGYTF
TRBJ1-6 TRBV14 . . TGTGCCAGCAGCCAGGAAAGCTCCTATAATTCACCCCTCCACTTT CASSQESSYNSPLHF
TRBJ1-6 TRBV4-3 . . TGCGCCAGCAGCCAAGAACCCCACTCACCCCTCCACTTT CASSQEPHSPLHF